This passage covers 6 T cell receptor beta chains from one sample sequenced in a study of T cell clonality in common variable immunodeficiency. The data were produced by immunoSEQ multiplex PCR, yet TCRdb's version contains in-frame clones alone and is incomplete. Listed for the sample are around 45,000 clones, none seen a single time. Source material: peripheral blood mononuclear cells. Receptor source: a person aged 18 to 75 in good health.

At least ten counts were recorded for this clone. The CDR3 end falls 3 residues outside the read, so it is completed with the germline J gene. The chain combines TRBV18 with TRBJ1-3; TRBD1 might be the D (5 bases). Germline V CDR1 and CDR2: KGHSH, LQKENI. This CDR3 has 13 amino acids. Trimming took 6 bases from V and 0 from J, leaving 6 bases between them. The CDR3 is CASSGGSGNTIYF. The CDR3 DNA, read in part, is TGTGCCAGCTCGGGGGGCTCTGGAAACACC.

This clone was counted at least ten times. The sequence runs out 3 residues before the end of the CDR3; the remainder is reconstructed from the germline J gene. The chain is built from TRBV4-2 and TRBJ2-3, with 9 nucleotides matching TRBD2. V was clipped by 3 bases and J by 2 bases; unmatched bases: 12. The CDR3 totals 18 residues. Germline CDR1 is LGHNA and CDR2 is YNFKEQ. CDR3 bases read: TGTGCCAGCAGCCAGGCCCTCTTAAGCGGGGGGTCCACAGATACG. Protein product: CASSQALLSGGSTDT. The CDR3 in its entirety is CASSQALLSGGSTDTQYF.

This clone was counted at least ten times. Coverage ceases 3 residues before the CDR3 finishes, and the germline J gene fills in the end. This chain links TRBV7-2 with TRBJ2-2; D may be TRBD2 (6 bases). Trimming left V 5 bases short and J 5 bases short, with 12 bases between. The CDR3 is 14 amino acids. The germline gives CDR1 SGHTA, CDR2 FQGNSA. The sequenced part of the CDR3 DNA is TGTGCCAGCAGCCCCGCCGGGGGTACCGGGGAG. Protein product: CASSPAGGTGE. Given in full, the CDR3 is CASSPAGGTGELFF.

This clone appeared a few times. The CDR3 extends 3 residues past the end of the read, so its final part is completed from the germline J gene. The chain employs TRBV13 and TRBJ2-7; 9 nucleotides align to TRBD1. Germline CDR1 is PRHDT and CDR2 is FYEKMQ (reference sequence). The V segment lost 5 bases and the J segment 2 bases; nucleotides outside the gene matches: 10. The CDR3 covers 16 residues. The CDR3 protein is CASSLTDRGRTYEQYF. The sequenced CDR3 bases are TGTGCCAGCAGCCTAACGGACAGGGGACGGACCTACGAG.

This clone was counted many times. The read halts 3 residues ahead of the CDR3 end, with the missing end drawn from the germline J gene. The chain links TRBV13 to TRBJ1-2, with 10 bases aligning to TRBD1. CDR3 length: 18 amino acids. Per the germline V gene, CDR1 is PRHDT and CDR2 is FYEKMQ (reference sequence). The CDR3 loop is CASSLGTGGGFLWRGYTF. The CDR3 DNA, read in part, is TGTGCCAGCAGCTTAGGGACAGGGGGCGGATTCCTGTGGCGAGGC. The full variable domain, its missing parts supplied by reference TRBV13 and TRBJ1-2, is AAGVIQSPRHLIKEKRETATLKCYPIPRHDTVYWYQQGPGQDPQFLISFYEKMQSDKGSIPDRFSAQQFSDYHSELNMSSLELGDSALYFCASSLGTGGGFLWRGYTFGSGTRLTVV.

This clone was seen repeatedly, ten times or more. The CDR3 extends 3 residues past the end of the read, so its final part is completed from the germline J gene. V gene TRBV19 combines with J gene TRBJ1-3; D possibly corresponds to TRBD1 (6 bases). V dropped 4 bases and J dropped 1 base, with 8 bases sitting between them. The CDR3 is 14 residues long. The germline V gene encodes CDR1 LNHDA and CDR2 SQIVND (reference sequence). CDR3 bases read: TGTGCCAGTAGTACTCAGGGGTCTGGAAACACC. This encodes CASSTQGSGNT. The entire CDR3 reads CASSTQGSGNTIYF. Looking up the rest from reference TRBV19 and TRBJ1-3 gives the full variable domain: DGGITQSPKYLFRKEGQNVTLSCEQNLNHDAMYWYRQDPGQGLRLIYYSQIVNDFQKGDIAEGYSVSREKKESFPLTVTSAQKNPTAFYLCASSTQGSGNTIYFGEGSWLTVV.